The clone carrying this T cell receptor beta chain was counted a single time. The germline V gene has CDR1 SNHLY and CDR2 FYNNEI. This CDR3 is 15 amino acids long. V dropped 5 bases and J dropped 4; count of bases not matched to a gene: 6. This sample was included in a study of beta chain features in type 1 diabetes. The whole isolated RNA underwent reverse transcription, so sequencing captured expressed TCRB transcripts. Produced via immunoSEQ multiplex PCR; TCRdb's table is partial and in-frame only. The sample contains about 230,000 clones, 9.6% of which appear only once. This TCR came from a woman younger than 35 in good health. The rearrangement links TRBV2 to TRBJ1-5, with 9 bases identical to TRBD1. Input material: naive CD4+ T cells from blood. The CDR3 DNA reads as TGTGCCAGCAGTCAAAGGGGACAGGGTAATCAGCCCCAGCATTTT. It is translated as CASSQRGQGNQPQHF.